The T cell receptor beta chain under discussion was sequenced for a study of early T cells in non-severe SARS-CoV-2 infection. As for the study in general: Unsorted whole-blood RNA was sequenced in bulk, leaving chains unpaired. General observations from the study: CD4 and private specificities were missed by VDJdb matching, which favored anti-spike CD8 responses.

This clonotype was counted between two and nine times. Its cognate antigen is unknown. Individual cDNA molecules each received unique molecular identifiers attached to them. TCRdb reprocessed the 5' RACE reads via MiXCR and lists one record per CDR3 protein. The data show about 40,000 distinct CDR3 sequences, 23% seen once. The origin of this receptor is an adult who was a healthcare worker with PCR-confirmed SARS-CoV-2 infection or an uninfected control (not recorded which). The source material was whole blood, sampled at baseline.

The CDR3 sequence is CASSILDSWWTDTQYF. As DNA, the CDR3 is TGTGCCAGCAGCATACTTGACAGTTGGTGGACAGATACGCAGTATTTT. This chain uses TRBV6-8 with TRBJ2-3, with a possible D match to TRBD1 (5 bases). V was pared by 6 bases and J by 3 bases, with 19 bases between. Germline CDR1 and CDR2: MNHGY and SAAAGT. CDR3 length: 16 residues.